This T cell receptor beta chain came from a study of blood T cell repertoires in COVID-19. About the research overall: The origin of the acute and convalescent COVID-19 samples was the United States, Italy and Spain.

Using immunoSEQ multiplex PCR, the repertoire was profiled, and TCRdb retains in-frame clones only, with some absent. The table includes some 210,000 clones, roughly four fifths detected once. There are 15 residues in the CDR3. The trim removed 5 bases at V and 5 bases at J, leaving 7 bases unmatched. CDR1 is SGHAT and CDR2 is FQNNGV in the germline V gene. Either two negative PCRs, clearance, or symptom resolution qualified Cohort 3 donors as recovered. In its sample, this clone was seen many times. The sample consisted of PBMCs or T cells enriched from blood (not recorded which). The receptor comes from a man aged 35 to 55 who had recovered from COVID-19. The J gene is TRBJ2-1, the V gene TRBV11-2; 9 nucleotides agree with TRBD1. Here the CDR3 reads CASSPYRDRDNEQFF. The CDR3 DNA sequence: TGTGCCAGCAGCCCTTATAGGGACAGGGACAATGAGCAGTTCTTC.